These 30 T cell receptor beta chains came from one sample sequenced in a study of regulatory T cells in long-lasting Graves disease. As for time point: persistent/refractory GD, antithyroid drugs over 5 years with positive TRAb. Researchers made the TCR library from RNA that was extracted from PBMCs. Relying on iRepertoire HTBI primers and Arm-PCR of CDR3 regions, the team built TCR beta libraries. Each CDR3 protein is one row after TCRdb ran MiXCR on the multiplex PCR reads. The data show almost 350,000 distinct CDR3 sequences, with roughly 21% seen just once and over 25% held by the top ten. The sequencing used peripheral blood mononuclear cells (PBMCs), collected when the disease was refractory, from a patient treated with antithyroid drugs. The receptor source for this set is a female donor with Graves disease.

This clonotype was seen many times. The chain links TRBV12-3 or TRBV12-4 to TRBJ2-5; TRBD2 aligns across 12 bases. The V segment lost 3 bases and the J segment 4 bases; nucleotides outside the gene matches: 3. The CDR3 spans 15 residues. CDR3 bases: TGTGCCAGCAGTTTGGAGGGACTAGCGGGAGAGACCCAGTACTTC. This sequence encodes CASSLEGLAGETQYF.

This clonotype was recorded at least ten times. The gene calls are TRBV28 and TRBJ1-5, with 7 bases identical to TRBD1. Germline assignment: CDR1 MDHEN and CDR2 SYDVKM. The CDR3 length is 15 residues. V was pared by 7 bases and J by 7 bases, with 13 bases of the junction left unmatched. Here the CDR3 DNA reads TGTGCCAGCATCAAGTATGGCCGACAGGGCCAGCCCCAGCATTTT. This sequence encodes CASIKYGRQGQPQHF.

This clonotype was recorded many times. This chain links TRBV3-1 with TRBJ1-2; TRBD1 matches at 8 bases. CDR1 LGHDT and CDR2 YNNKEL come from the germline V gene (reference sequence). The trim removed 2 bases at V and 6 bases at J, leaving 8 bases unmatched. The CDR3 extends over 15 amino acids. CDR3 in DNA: TGTGCCAGCAGCCAAACGTCAGACAGGGGTGATGGCTACACCTTC. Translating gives CASSQTSDRGDGYTF. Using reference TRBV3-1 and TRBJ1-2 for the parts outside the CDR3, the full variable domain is DTAVSQTPKYLVTQMGNDKSIKCEQNLGHDTMYWYKQDSKKFLKIMFSYNNKELIINETVPNRFSPKSPDKAHLNLHINSLELGDSAVYFCASSQTSDRGDGYTFGSGTRLTVV.

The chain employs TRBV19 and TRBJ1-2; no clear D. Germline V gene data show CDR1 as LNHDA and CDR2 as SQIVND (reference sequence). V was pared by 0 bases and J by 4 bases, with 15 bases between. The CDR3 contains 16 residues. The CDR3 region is CASSIDTTYQAYGYTF. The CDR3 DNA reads TGTGCCAGTAGTATAGATACGACCTACCAGGCCTATGGCTACACCTTC.

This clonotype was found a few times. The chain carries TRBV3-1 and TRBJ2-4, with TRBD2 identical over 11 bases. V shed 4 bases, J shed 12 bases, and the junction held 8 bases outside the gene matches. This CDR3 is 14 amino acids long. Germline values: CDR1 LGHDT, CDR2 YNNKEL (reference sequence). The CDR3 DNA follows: TGTGCCAGCAGCCTAACGACTAGCGGGATGGCTCAGTACTTC. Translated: CASSLTTSGMAQYF.

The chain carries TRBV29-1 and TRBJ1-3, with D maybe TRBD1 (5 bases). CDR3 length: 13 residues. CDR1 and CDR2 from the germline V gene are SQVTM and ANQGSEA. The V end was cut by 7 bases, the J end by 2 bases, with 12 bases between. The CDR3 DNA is TGCAGCGCCACAACAGGAACTGGAAACACCATATATTTT. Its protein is CSATTGTGNTIYF.

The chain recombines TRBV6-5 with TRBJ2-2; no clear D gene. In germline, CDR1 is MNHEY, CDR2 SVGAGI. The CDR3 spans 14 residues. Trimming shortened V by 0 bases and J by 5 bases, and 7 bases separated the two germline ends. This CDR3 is CASSYSTRTGELFF. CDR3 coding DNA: TGTGCCAGCAGTTACTCGACTCGTACCGGGGAGCTGTTTTTT.

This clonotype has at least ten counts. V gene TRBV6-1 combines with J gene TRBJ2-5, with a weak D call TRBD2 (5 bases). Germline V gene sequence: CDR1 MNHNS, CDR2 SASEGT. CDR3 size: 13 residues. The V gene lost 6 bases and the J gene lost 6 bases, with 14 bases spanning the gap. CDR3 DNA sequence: TGTGCCAGCAGGCCTGACTACCGAAAGACCCAGTACTTC. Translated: CASRPDYRKTQYF.

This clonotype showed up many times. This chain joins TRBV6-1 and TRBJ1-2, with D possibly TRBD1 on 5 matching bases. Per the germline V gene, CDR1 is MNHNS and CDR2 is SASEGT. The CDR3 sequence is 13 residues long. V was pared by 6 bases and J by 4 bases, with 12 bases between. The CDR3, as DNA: TGTGCCAGCAGCCGGGGGGGTACCTATGGCTACACCTTC. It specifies CASSRGGTYGYTF.

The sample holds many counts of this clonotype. In DNA form, the CDR3 reads TGTGCCAGCAGCTTAGACGAGCATGAAAAACTGTTTTTT. It translates to CASSLDEHEKLFF. The chain has TRBV11-2 and TRBJ1-4; D not certain. Per the germline V gene, CDR1 is SGHAT and CDR2 is FQNNGV. The length of the CDR3 is 13 residues. Trimming took 0 bases from V and 6 from J, leaving 5 bases between them.

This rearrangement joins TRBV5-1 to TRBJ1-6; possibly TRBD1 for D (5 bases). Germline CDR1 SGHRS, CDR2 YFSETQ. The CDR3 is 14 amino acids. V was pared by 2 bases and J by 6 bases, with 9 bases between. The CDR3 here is CASSLQDLNSPLHF. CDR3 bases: TGCGCCAGCAGCTTACAGGACCTTAATTCACCCCTCCACTTT.

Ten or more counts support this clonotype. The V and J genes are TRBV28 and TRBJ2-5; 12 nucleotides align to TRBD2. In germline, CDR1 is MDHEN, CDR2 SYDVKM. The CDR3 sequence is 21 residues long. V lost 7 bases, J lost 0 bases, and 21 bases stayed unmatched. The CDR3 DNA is TGTGCCAGCATCCCCGGCCTAAAGATGGGACTAGCGGGTCCCCACCAAGAGACCCAGTACTTC. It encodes CASIPGLKMGLAGPHQETQYF.

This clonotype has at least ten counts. CDR3 amino acids: CAWSQGYTEAFF. The CDR3 bases are TGTGCCTGGAGCCAGGGGTACACTGAAGCTTTCTTT. The J gene is TRBJ1-1, the V gene TRBV30; D is possibly TRBD1 (6 bases). There are 12 residues in the CDR3. The germline V and J ends were trimmed by 3 bases and 3 bases, with 8 bases remaining between them. Looked up from germline, CDR1 is GTSNPN and CDR2 is SVGIG (reference sequence).

The CDR3 nucleotides read TGCGCCAGCAAAATCCGGGACAGGGGGCCGGGTGAGACCCAGTACTTC. Amino acid sequence: CASKIRDRGPGETQYF. The V call is TRBV5-1, the J call TRBJ2-5; 12 bases are shared with TRBD1. Germline trimming cut 6 bases from V and 5 bases from J; bases unmatched to any gene: 11. Germline CDR1 reads SGHRS; CDR2 reads YFSETQ. The CDR3 has 16 residues.

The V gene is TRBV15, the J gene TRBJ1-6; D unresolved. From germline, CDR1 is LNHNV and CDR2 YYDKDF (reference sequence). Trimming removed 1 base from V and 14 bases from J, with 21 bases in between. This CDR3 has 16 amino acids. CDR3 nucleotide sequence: TGTGCCACCAGCAGAGCGCTGACCCCAGATCAGCTGGCCCTCCACTTT. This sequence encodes CATSRALTPDQLALHF.

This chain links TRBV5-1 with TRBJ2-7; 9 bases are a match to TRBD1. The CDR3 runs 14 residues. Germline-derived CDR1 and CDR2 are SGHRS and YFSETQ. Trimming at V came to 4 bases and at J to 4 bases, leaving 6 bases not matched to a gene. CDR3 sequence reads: CASSAGDRVYEQYF. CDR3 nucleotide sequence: TGCGCCAGCAGCGCGGGGGACAGGGTTTACGAGCAGTACTTC. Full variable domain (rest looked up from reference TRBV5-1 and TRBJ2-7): KAGVTQTPRYLIKTRGQQVTLSCSPISGHRSVSWYQQTPGQGLQFLFEYFSETQRNKGNFPGRFSGRQFSNSRSEMNVSTLELGDSALYLCASSAGDRVYEQYFGPGTRLTVT.

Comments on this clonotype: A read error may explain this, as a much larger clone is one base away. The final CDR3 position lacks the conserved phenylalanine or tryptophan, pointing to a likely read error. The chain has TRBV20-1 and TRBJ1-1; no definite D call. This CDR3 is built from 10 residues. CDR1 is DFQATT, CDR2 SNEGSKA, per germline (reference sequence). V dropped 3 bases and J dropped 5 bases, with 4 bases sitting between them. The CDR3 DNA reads TGCAGTGCTAGTTGGACTGAAGCTTTCTCT. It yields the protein CSASWTEAFS.

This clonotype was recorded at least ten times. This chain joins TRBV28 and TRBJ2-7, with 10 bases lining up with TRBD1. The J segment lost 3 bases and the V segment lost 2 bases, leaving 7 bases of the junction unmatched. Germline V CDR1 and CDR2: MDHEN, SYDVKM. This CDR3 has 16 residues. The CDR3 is CASSLGEGTGVYEQYF. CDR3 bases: TGTGCCAGCAGTTTAGGAGAGGGGACAGGGGTCTACGAGCAGTACTTC.

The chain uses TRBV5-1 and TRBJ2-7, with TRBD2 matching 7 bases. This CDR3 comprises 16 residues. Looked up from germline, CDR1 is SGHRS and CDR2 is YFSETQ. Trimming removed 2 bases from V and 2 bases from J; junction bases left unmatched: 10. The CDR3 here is CASSFGTGGLPYEQYF. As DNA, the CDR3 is TGCGCCAGCAGCTTCGGTACGGGAGGCCTCCCCTACGAGCAGTACTTC. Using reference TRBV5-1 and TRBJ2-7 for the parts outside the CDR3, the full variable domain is KAGVTQTPRYLIKTRGQQVTLSCSPISGHRSVSWYQQTPGQGLQFLFEYFSETQRNKGNFPGRFSGRQFSNSRSEMNVSTLELGDSALYLCASSFGTGGLPYEQYFGPGTRLTVT.

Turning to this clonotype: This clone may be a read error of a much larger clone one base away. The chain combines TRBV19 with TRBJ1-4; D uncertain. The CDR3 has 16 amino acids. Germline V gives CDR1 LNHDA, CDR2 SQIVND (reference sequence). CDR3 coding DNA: TGTGCCAGTAGTCCGAGGGCAGCAAGAGAGAGTGAAAAACGGTTTTTT. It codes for CASSPRAARESEKRFF.

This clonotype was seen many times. Written as DNA, the CDR3 is TGTGCCAGCAGTTACAGGGGGGGCAATCAGCCCCAGCATTTT. It specifies CASSYRGGNQPQHF. The rearrangement links TRBV6-5 to TRBJ1-5, with D possibly matching TRBD1 (6 bases). The CDR3 has 14 amino acids. Germline values: CDR1 MNHEY, CDR2 SVGAGI. V was trimmed by 2 bases and J by 2 bases, leaving 7 bases between them.

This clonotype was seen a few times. CDR3 region: CASSWTENTEAFF. The CDR3 coding sequence is TGTGCCAGCAGCTGGACAGAGAACACTGAAGCTTTCTTT. V gene TRBV7-6 combines with J gene TRBJ1-1; the D gene is possibly TRBD1 (6 bases). There are 13 residues in the CDR3. The V gene's germline CDR1 is SGHVS and CDR2 FNYEAQ. With 4 bases removed from V and 1 base from J, the gap between germline ends came to 7 bases.

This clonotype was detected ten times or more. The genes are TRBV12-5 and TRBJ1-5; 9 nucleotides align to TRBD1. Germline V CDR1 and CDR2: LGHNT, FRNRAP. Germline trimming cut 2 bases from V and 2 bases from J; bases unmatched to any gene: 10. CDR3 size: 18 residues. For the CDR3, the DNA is TGTGCTAGTGGTTTGAGGCGGTGGGGACAGGGTGGCAATCAGCCCCAGCATTTT. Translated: CASGLRRWGQGGNQPQHF.

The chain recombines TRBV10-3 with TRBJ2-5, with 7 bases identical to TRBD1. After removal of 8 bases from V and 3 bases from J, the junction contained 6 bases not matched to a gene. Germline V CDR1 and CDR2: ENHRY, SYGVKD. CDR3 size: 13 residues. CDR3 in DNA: TGTGCCATCTCCCCCCAGGGGGAAGAGACCCAGTACTTC. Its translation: CAISPQGEETQYF.

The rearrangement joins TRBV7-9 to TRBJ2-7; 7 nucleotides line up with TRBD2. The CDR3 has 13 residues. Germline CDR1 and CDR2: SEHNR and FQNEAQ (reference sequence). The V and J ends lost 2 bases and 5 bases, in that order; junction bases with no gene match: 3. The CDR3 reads CASSLPGGNEQYF. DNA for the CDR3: TGTGCCAGCAGCTTACCGGGGGGAAACGAGCAGTACTTC.

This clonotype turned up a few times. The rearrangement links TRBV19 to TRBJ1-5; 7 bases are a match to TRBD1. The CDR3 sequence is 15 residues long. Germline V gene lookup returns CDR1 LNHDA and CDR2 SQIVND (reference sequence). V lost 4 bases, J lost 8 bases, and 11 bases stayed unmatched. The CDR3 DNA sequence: TGTGCCAGTAGTACTGGGGACAGATTCGAGAAGCCCCAGCATTTT. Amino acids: CASSTGDRFEKPQHF.

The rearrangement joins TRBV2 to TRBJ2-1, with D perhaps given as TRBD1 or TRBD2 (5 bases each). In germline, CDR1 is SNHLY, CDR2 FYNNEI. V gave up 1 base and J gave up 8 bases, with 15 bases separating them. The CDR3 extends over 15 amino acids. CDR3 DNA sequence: TGTGCCAGCAGTGAAGGGGGACGCCCGTATTATGAGCAGTTCTTC. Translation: CASSEGGRPYYEQFF.

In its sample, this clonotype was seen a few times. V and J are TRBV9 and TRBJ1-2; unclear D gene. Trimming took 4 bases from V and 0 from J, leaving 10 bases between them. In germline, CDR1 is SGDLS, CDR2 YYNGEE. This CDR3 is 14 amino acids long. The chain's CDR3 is CASSRIETNYGYTF. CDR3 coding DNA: TGTGCCAGCAGCCGCATTGAGACTAACTATGGCTACACCTTC. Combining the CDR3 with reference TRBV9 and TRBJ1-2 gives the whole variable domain DSGVTQTPKHLITATGQRVTLRCSPRSGDLSVYWYQQSLDQGLQFLIQYYNGEERAKGNILERFSAQQFPDLHSELNLSSLELGDSALYFCASSRIETNYGYTFGSGTRLTVV.

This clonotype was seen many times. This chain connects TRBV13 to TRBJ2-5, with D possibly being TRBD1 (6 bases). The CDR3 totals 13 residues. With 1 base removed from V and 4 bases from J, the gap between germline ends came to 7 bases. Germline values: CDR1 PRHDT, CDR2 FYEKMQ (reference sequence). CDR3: CASSLEGVETQYF. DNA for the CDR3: TGTGCCAGCAGCTTAGAGGGGGTAGAGACCCAGTACTTC.

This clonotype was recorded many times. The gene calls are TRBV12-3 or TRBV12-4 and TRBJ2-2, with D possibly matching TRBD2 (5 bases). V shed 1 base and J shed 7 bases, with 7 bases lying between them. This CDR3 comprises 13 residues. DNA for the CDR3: TGTGCCAGCAGTTTAGGCCGGGGCGGGGAGCTGTTTTTT. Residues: CASSLGRGGELFF.